These 27 T cell receptor beta chains were all obtained from the same sample, sequenced in a study of Graves' ophthalmopathy and Graves' hyperthyroidism. RNA transcripts were the source from which TCR beta CDR3 regions were amplified. HTBI primers served in a first-round RT-PCR, which a second-round multiplex PCR followed. Each CDR3 protein gets one entry after TCRdb re-called the multiplex PCR reads with MiXCR. The profile shows hundreds of thousands of distinct CDR3 sequences, 20% to 25% of them singletons. The specimen was peripheral blood. The receptors originated from a young woman with stable Graves' hyperthyroidism.

This clonotype was seen many times. This sequence may be a read error, since a much larger clone differs from it by one base. The CDR3 ends on some other residue instead of the conserved phenylalanine or tryptophan, so this is likely a read error. The CDR3 nucleotides read TGTGCTTCGCGGCGGCAAGAGACCCAGTACTCC. Its protein is CASRRQETQYS. V usage is TRBV2 and J usage is TRBJ2-5; D is unresolved. This CDR3 comprises 11 residues. Germline values: CDR1 SNHLY, CDR2 FYNNEI.

The chain joins TRBV4-2 to TRBJ2-5, with 11 bases fitting TRBD2. Trimming took 1 base from V and 5 from J; bases not matched to a gene: 9. Germline V gene data show CDR1 as LGHNA and CDR2 as YNFKEQ. The length of the CDR3 is 17 residues. This CDR3 is CASSQGETSGSWETQYF. CDR3 nucleotide sequence: TGTGCCAGCAGCCAAGGGGAAACTAGCGGGAGTTGGGAGACCCAGTACTTC.

This clonotype was recorded many times. V and J are TRBV12-3 or TRBV12-4 and TRBJ1-1; D not resolved. The CDR3 is 13 amino acids. V lost 5 bases and J 3 bases, leaving 10 bases between the germline ends. The CDR3 nucleotides read TGTGCCAGCAGTCCCGGACGTCACACTGAAGCTTTCTTT. Its protein product is CASSPGRHTEAFF.

Ten or more counts support this clonotype. A much larger clone differs from this one at a single base, so this may be a read error. The gene calls are TRBV7-2 and TRBJ2-4; D is possibly TRBD2 (5 bases). Germline CDR1 reads SGHTA; CDR2 reads FQGNSA. Trimming removed 4 bases at V and 6 bases at J, with 13 bases between. This CDR3 region has 14 residues. The DNA of the CDR3 is TGTGCCAGCAGCTCCCTACCGGGAAGAAACATTCAGTACTTC. As protein: CASSSLPGRNIQYF.

In this sample, this clonotype turned up a few times. The rearrangement links TRBV20-1 to TRBJ1-1, with 7 nucleotides matching TRBD1. The ends lost 0 bases at V and 5 bases at J; junction bases unmatched: 18. Germline V gene data show CDR1 as DFQATT and CDR2 as SNEGSKA (reference sequence). This CDR3 region has 18 residues. In nucleotides, the CDR3 is TGCAGTGCTAGAGATTTTCGGATTCGGGCAGGGGGATTGACTGAAGCTTTCTTT. Protein product: CSARDFRIRAGGLTEAFF.

This clonotype appeared many times. The chain links TRBV7-2 to TRBJ2-5; TRBD1 matches at 8 bases. The CDR3 is 16 amino acids. The germline V gene encodes CDR1 SGHTA and CDR2 FQGNSA. J lost 8 bases, V lost 0 bases, and 11 bases had no gene match. CDR3 region: CASSLATGAPKGTQYF. The CDR3 region has the DNA TGTGCCAGCAGCTTAGCGACAGGGGCACCAAAAGGAACCCAGTACTTC. Looking up the rest from reference TRBV7-2 and TRBJ2-5 gives the full variable domain: GAGVSQSPSNKVTEKGKDVELRCDPISGHTALYWYRQSLGQGLEFLIYFQGNSAPDKSGLPSDRFSAERTGGSVSTLTIQRTQQEDSAVYLCASSLATGAPKGTQYFGPGTRLLVL.

This clonotype appeared many times. The J gene is TRBJ1-5, the V gene TRBV12-3 or TRBV12-4; TRBD1 might be the D (6 bases). The CDR3 consists of 14 residues. V lost 5 bases, J lost 10 bases, and 18 bases lay in between. CDR3 in amino acids: CASSTAGGTFPQHF. DNA for the CDR3: TGTGCCAGCAGTACAGCGGGGGGGACATTCCCCCAGCATTTT.

This clonotype was found once. The chain employs TRBV13 and TRBJ2-7; 13 bases map to TRBD2. The germline gives CDR1 PRHDT, CDR2 FYEKMQ (reference sequence). The CDR3 spans 16 residues. V lost 1 base to trimming and J lost 5 bases; unmatched junction nucleotides: 5. The chain's CDR3 is CASSLAGLAGVHEQYF. CDR3 DNA: TGTGCCAGCAGCTTAGCCGGACTAGCGGGAGTCCACGAGCAGTACTTC. The full variable domain, in which reference TRBV13 and TRBJ2-7 provide the parts outside the CDR3, is AAGVIQSPRHLIKEKRETATLKCYPIPRHDTVYWYQQGPGQDPQFLISFYEKMQSDKGSIPDRFSAQQFSDYHSELNMSSLELGDSALYFCASSLAGLAGVHEQYFGPGTRLTVT.

This clonotype was found many times. The chain employs TRBV12-3 or TRBV12-4 and TRBJ1-5, with D unclear. The CDR3 length is 15 residues. With 3 bases removed from V and 12 bases from J, the gap between germline ends came to 21 bases. CDR3 DNA: TGTGCCAGCAGTTTTGGCATCTGGGAGTTCGCCGTCCAGCATTTT. It specifies CASSFGIWEFAVQHF.

This clonotype was found many times. The chain uses TRBV19 and TRBJ2-7, with a weak D call TRBD1 (5 bases). V was pared by 3 bases and J by 0 bases, with 12 bases between. CDR1 and CDR2 from the germline V gene are LNHDA and SQIVND (reference sequence). The CDR3 covers 15 residues. DNA for the CDR3: TGTGCCAGTAGTATTTTGGGCCAGGGCTCCTACGAGCAGTACTTC. This sequence encodes CASSILGQGSYEQYF.

This clonotype was observed many times. The J gene is TRBJ2-5, the V gene TRBV6-2 or TRBV6-3; maybe TRBD1 (5 bases). The CDR3 consists of 14 residues. Trimming removed 3 bases from V and 7 bases from J, with 15 bases in between. Per the germline V gene, CDR1 is MNHEY and CDR2 is SVGEGT. CDR3 protein: CASSYGPERGTQYF. CDR3 bases: TGTGCCAGCAGTTATGGACCCGAAAGGGGGACCCAGTACTTC.

CDR3 sequence reads: CATSDPGIVFGELFF. CDR3 nucleotides: TGTGCCACCAGTGATCCAGGGATCGTTTTCGGGGAGCTGTTTTTT. The chain couples TRBV24-1 to TRBJ2-2, with D possibly being TRBD1 (5 bases). The V gene's germline CDR1 is KGHDR and CDR2 SFDVKD. The CDR3 runs 15 residues. Trimming took off 3 bases at V and 7 bases at J, with 14 bases between the two ends.

The chain has TRBV5-6 and TRBJ2-5; tentatively, D is TRBD1 (5 bases). Germline V lookup: CDR1 SGHDT, CDR2 YYEEEE. Trimming took off 4 bases at V and 0 bases at J, with 16 bases between the two ends. This CDR3 has 16 amino acids. The CDR3 sequence is CASSVGPETDQETQYF. The DNA for the CDR3 is TGTGCCAGCAGCGTTGGGCCCGAGACAGACCAAGAGACCCAGTACTTC.

This clonotype has ten or more counts. The rearrangement uses TRBV10-3 and TRBJ2-7, with TRBD2 matching over 9 bases. From germline, CDR1 is ENHRY and CDR2 SYGVKD. The CDR3 contains 13 residues. Trimming took 8 bases from V and 7 from J; bases not matched to a gene: 9. Here the CDR3 DNA reads TGTGCCATCGGGCTAGCGGGAAGAGATGAGCAGTACTTC. Translation gives CAIGLAGRDEQYF.

A note on this clonotype: This may be a read error, as it is one base from a much larger clone. Because the CDR3 is missing its conserved closing phenylalanine or tryptophan, this is likely a read error. The chain carries TRBV28 and TRBJ2-7, with 9 nucleotides matching TRBD2. CDR1 and CDR2 from the germline V gene are MDHEN and SYDVKM. V lost 5 bases and J lost 3; bases outside the gene matches: 5. The CDR3 runs to 14 residues. This chain's CDR3 is CASSNSGSLYEQYL. CDR3 DNA sequence: TGTGCCAGCAGTAATAGCGGGAGCCTCTACGAGCAGTACCTC.

This clonotype showed up many times. The genes are TRBV20-1 and TRBJ2-5; 12 bases align to TRBD2. Germline V CDR1 and CDR2: DFQATT, SNEGSKA (reference sequence). The CDR3 sequence is 16 residues long. V lost 1 base, J lost 5 bases, and 8 bases stayed unmatched. CDR3 DNA sequence: TGCAGTGCTAGAGTTCTAGCGGGAGGGCCTAGGGAGACCCAGTACTTC. Translating it yields CSARVLAGGPRETQYF.

This clonotype was seen many times. This rearrangement joins TRBV20-1 to TRBJ1-2; D might be TRBD1 (6 bases). Trimming took 3 bases from V and 6 from J, leaving 11 bases between them. Germline CDR1 reads DFQATT; CDR2 reads SNEGSKA (reference sequence). This CDR3 has 12 residues. CDR3 sequence reads: CSAREDRDGYTF. CDR3 in DNA: TGCAGTGCTAGGGAGGACAGAGATGGCTACACCTTC.

This clonotype has ten or more counts. The chain joins TRBV28 to TRBJ1-2; D perhaps matches TRBD1 (5 bases). There are 13 residues in the CDR3. Trimming removed 5 bases at V and 9 bases at J, with 16 bases between. Germline CDR1 reads MDHEN; CDR2 reads SYDVKM. DNA of the CDR3: TGTGCCAGCAGTCTTACCCGCGGGGGTAGCTACACCTTC. This sequence encodes CASSLTRGGSYTF.

The V and J genes are TRBV7-2 and TRBJ2-5; TRBD1 or TRBD2 may be the D gene (7 bases each). The germline CDR1 and CDR2 sequences are SGHTA and FQGNSA. The CDR3 consists of 17 residues. V was shortened by 6 bases and J by 3 bases, with 23 bases between the two germline ends. CDR3 in DNA: TGTGCCAGCAGTTTTGCAAGAGGGGGCGGGGGCGAAGAGACCCAGTACTTC. As protein: CASSFARGGGGEETQYF.

Ten or more counts support this clonotype. V and J are TRBV12-3 or TRBV12-4 and TRBJ1-1, with no clear D. The CDR3 consists of 14 residues. Trimming took 4 bases from V and 0 from J, leaving 9 bases between them. The CDR3 region has the DNA TGTGCCAGCAGTTCCCACTACCTGAACACTGAAGCTTTCTTT. Protein sequence: CASSSHYLNTEAFF.

This clonotype was observed a few times. This chain links TRBV20-1 with TRBJ2-2, with 9 bases that match TRBD1. Germline trimming cut 3 bases from V and 1 base from J; bases unmatched to any gene: 3. The CDR3 sequence is 15 residues long. The germline gives CDR1 DFQATT, CDR2 SNEGSKA (reference sequence). CDR3 sequence: CSASGDRVNTGELFF. Written as DNA, the CDR3 is TGCAGTGCTAGTGGGGACAGGGTGAACACCGGGGAGCTGTTTTTT.

This clonotype was found many times. J is TRBJ1-1 and V is TRBV2; 7 bases are shared with TRBD1. V gave up 9 bases and J gave up 1 base; unmatched junction bases: 8. Germline lookup yields CDR1 SNHLY and CDR2 FYNNEI. This CDR3 comprises 14 residues. The CDR3 protein is CASGKRQGNTEAFF. DNA for the CDR3: TGTGCCAGTGGAAAAAGACAGGGGAACACTGAAGCTTTCTTT. Using reference TRBV2 and TRBJ1-1 for the parts outside the CDR3, the full variable domain is EPEVTQTPSHQVTQMGQEVILRCVPISNHLYFYWYRQILGQKVEFLVSFYNNEISEKSEIFDDQFSVERPDGSNFTLKIRSTKLEDSAMYFCASGKRQGNTEAFFGQGTRLTVV.

With regard to this clonotype: Its ends do not fully match the called genes, so a read error is possible. The chain employs TRBV7-3 and TRBJ1-1, with D possibly TRBD1 on 6 matching bases. The germline CDR1 and CDR2 sequences are SGHTA and FQGTGA. The CDR3 extends over 16 amino acids. CDR3 in amino acids: CASSCPKGGVGTDAFF. CDR3 bases: TGTGCCAGCAGCTGCCCGAAGGGGGGCGTAGGCACTGATGCTTTCTTT.

This clonotype has a count of ten or more. The rearrangement joins TRBV20-1 to TRBJ2-7; 12 bases are a match to TRBD2. CDR1 and CDR2 from the germline V gene are DFQATT and SNEGSKA (reference sequence). The junction had 6 bases not matched to a gene; V was cut back by 5 bases and J by 4 bases. The CDR3 sequence is 14 residues long. The CDR3 bases are TGCAGTGCTCGACTAGCGGGAGATATATACGAGCAGTACTTC. It is translated as CSARLAGDIYEQYF.

At least ten counts were recorded for this clonotype. J is TRBJ1-5 and V is TRBV6-2 or TRBV6-3, with 11 bases identical to TRBD1. This CDR3 is 14 amino acids long. V trimming: 6 bases; J trimming: 6 bases; junction bases outside the gene matches: 4. The germline gives CDR1 MNHEY, CDR2 SVGEGT. The CDR3: CASRSGTGGQPQHF. DNA for the CDR3: TGTGCCAGCAGATCCGGGACAGGGGGTCAGCCCCAGCATTTT.

This clonotype occurred many times. This chain connects TRBV7-9 to TRBJ2-7; unclear D gene. This CDR3 comprises 15 residues. Per the germline V gene, CDR1 is SEHNR and CDR2 is FQNEAQ (reference sequence). V lost 0 bases and J lost 2, with 11 bases in between. This CDR3 is CASSLAGRFPYEQYF. CDR3 nucleotides: TGTGCCAGCAGCTTAGCAGGCAGGTTCCCCTACGAGCAGTACTTC.

This clonotype was counted ten times or more. This chain connects TRBV5-1 to TRBJ1-5, with D perhaps TRBD1 (6 bases). With 4 bases removed from V and 5 bases from J, the gap between germline ends came to 10 bases. The CDR3 spans 13 residues. CDR1 SGHRS and CDR2 YFSETQ come from the germline V gene. Written as DNA, the CDR3 is TGCGCCAGCAGCCTGGACAGAGATCAGCCCCAGCATTTT. Amino acid sequence: CASSLDRDQPQHF.